This T cell receptor (beta chain) was sequenced in a study of shared clonotypes between healthy human individuals. The study, taken as a whole, reports: Sorted-subset sequencing, rarefaction showed, was incomplete despite large depth. Richness estimates generally favored naive over memory subsets. Sharing across four donors was highest in naive CD4 (around 5%) and lowest in memory CD8 (roughly 0.4%).

On this clone itself: Its antigen is not identified.

As processed by the authors: Junction-only immunoSEQ data arrived without quality scores, meaning filtering differed. Here immunoSEQ multiplex PCR was the method, and the copy in TCRdb shows in-frame clones only, minus some. V and J calls and clone size are as listed in that table; D and trimming were resolved from the DNA. This sample has under 1,100,000 clones, with 70% to 80% found just once. The sequence came from a man between 18 and 29 years old in good health. Some clones in this sample may be carry-over from other donors' samples. Material: memory CD4+ T cells from PBMCs. Subset: CD45RA-negative fraction.

The CDR3 region is CASSRLSAERVFEQYF. The CDR3 DNA is TGTGCCAGCAGCCGCCTCTCGGCCGAACGGGTCTTCGAGCAGTACTTC. J is TRBJ2-7 and V is TRBV5-8; D uncertain. Germline CDR1 reads SGHTS; CDR2 reads YDEGEE. This CDR3 comprises 16 residues. V was cut by 4 bases and J by 6 bases, with 23 bases left in between.